This T cell receptor beta chain was captured by sequencing in a study of Graves' ophthalmopathy and Graves' hyperthyroidism. RNA transcripts provided the template for amplifying TCR beta CDR3 regions. Amplification began with first-round RT-PCR using HTBI primers, then second-round multiplex PCR was performed. From the multiplex PCR reads, TCRdb called clonotypes with MiXCR, one entry per CDR3 protein. The data show 900,000 to 1,200,000 distinct CDR3 sequences, around a third seen once. Concerning this clonotype: Its specificity is not known.

Only newly diagnosed hyperthyroidism patients aged 18 to 65, with under 2 months' duration, were enrolled. Exclusion applied to patients with other autoimmune diseases, uncontrolled infections, pregnancy or lactation. Study-wide points: Blood also held most thyroid clonotypes expanded above 0.001 frequency.

Germline V lookup: CDR1 LNHNV, CDR2 YYDKDF (reference sequence). The length of the CDR3 is 14 residues. Deletions cut 1 base from V and 8 bases from J, with 14 bases between. Sequencing was carried out using peripheral blood or thyroid tissue (not recorded which). The receptor's source is an adult man with Graves' hyperthyroidism. V usage is TRBV15 and J usage is TRBJ1-1, with a tentative D call TRBD1 (6 bases). The CDR3 region is CATSRGAGDSEAFF. In DNA form, the CDR3 reads TGTGCCACCAGCAGAGGGGCAGGGGACTCGGAAGCTTTCTTT. The full variable domain, completed using reference TRBV15 and TRBJ1-1, is DAMVIQNPRYQVTQFGKPVTLSCSQTLNHNVMYWYQQKSSQAPKLLFHYYDKDFNNEADTPDNFQSRRPNTSFCFLDIRSPGLGDTAMYLCATSRGAGDSEAFFGQGTRLTVV.